The rows below give T cell receptor beta chains drawn from one sample of a study of early T cells in non-severe SARS-CoV-2 infection. TCRdb independently ran MiXCR on the 5' RACE reads; one entry per CDR3 protein. Of 65,000 to 80,000 distinct CDR3 sequences in the sample, under 15% were seen once. Sequenced input: whole blood. The receptors derive from an adult who was a healthcare worker with PCR-confirmed SARS-CoV-2 infection or an uninfected control (not recorded which). CDR3s include the opening cysteine and the closing phenylalanine or tryptophan. The order of the fields is clone size, D gene, J gene, V gene, CDR3 DNA, CDR3 protein. A D gene is named only where the DNA matches it firmly. Not every row has a clone size; where given, it reads once, few, many or a size class.

once	-	TRBJ2-2	TRBV5-1	TGCGCCAGCAGCTTGCGAATGAACACCGGGGAGCTGTTTTTT	CASSLRMNTGELFF
once	-	TRBJ2-7	TRBV7-9	TGTGCCAGCAGCTTAGCAGGGGCTCACACCTACGAGCAGTACTTC	CASSLAGAHTYEQYF
few	-	TRBJ2-7	TRBV20-1	TGCAGTGCTGGGCGGGACAGATACGAGCAGTACTTC	CSAGRDRYEQYF
-	-	TRBJ2-4	TRBV30	TGTGCCTGGGGTCTGAGGGGGGGGTTAAGGAGAAACATTCAGTACTTC	CAWGLRGGLRRNIQYF
-	-	TRBJ1-1	TRBV29-1	TGCAGCGTTTATATGAACACTGAAGCTTTCTTT	CSVYMNTEAFF
-	TRBD1	TRBJ2-1	TRBV5-1	TGCGCCAGCAGCTTGGAGGGGACAGGGGCCAATGAGCAGTTCTTC	CASSLEGTGANEQFF
-	-	TRBJ2-1	TRBV29-1	TGCAGCGTTGCCAACAGGTTTATTAATGAGCAGTTCTTC	CSVANRFINEQFF
few	-	TRBJ1-4	TRBV3-1	TGTGCCAGCAGCTTTACCCATGAAAAACTGTTTTTT	CASSFTHEKLFF
few	TRBD1	TRBJ1-6	TRBV6-4	TGTGCCAGCAGTGAAACAGGGGCCGATAATTCACCCCTCCACTTT	CASSETGADNSPLHF
many	-	TRBJ1-1	TRBV7-6	TGTGCCAGCAGCTTTGAACCGTCGAACACTGAAGCTTTCTTT	CASSFEPSNTEAFF
many	TRBD2	TRBJ2-1	TRBV20-1	TGCAGTGCTAGAGTTGAGAGGGGGACTAGGGTCATGGATGAGCAGTTCTTC	CSARVERGTRVMDEQFF
-	TRBD2	TRBJ2-7	TRBV12-3/TRBV12-4	TGTGCCAGCAGTTTACTAGCGGGAGCAGGCGAGCAGTACTTC	CASSLLAGAGEQYF
few	-	TRBJ2-7	TRBV11-3	TGTGCCAGCAGCTCAAGGGGCGATCCCTACGAGCAGTACTTC	CASSSRGDPYEQYF
-	-	TRBJ2-2	TRBV30	TGTGCCTGGAGTGTAGGAAGCGACACCGGGGAGCTGTTTTTT	CAWSVGSDTGELFF
few	-	TRBJ1-1	TRBV7-2	TGTGCCAGCAGCTTAGGGGCATATGACACTGAAGCTTTCTTT	CASSLGAYDTEAFF
few	-	TRBJ1-2	TRBV11-2	TGTGCCAGCAGGAATACTAACAGGGATGGCTACACCTTC	CASRNTNRDGYTF
many	-	TRBJ2-7	TRBV7-9	TGTGCCAGCAGCCCGCTTGGGCGGACCTACGAGCAGTACTTC	CASSPLGRTYEQYF
-	-	TRBJ2-5	TRBV12-3/TRBV12-4	TGTGCCAGCAGTTTAGGCGGGGCGAAAGAGACCCAGTACTTC	CASSLGGAKETQYF
many	-	TRBJ1-2	TRBV19	TGTGCCAGTAGTATAAAAGGGAACGGCTACACCTTC	CASSIKGNGYTF
-	-	TRBJ2-4	TRBV12-3/TRBV12-4	TGTGCCAGCAGTTTTCGAGGGAACGTCGCCAAAAACATTCAGTACTTC	CASSFRGNVAKNIQYF
-	-	TRBJ1-2	TRBV11-2	TGTGCCAGCACCACCCGGCAGGTTAACTATGGCTACACCTTC	CASTTRQVNYGYTF
many	-	TRBJ2-7	TRBV7-3	TGTGCCAGCAGCCCGGGTCTCAGGAGCCCCTACGAGCAGTACTTC	CASSPGLRSPYEQYF
few	-	TRBJ1-2	TRBV29-1	TGCAGCGTTGAGGCTGATTATGGCTACACCTTC	CSVEADYGYTF
few	-	TRBJ2-1	TRBV30	TGTGCCTGGAGCTCGGACAATGAGCAGTTCTTC	CAWSSDNEQFF
many	-	TRBJ2-2	TRBV3-1	TGTGCCAGCAGCCAAGATCAGGGCTCGAACACCGGGGAGCTGTTTTTT	CASSQDQGSNTGELFF
-	-	TRBJ2-7	TRBV29-1	TGCAGCGTTGGGGGGGTGTGGGAGCAGTACTTC	CSVGGVWEQYF
-	TRBD1	TRBJ1-1	TRBV29-1	TGCAGCGTTGAAGAAGGTGGCGGGACAGGAGCTTTCTTT	CSVEEGGGTGAFF
-	TRBD1	TRBJ1-2	TRBV12-3/TRBV12-4	TGTGCCAGCAGTTTAGCTGGGACAGGGGGCAATGGCTACACCTTC	CASSLAGTGGNGYTF
-	TRBD1	TRBJ1-2	TRBV3-1	TGTGCCAGCAGCCAAGATCAGGGGGGCGGCTATGGCTACACCTTC	CASSQDQGGGYGYTF
many	-	TRBJ2-3	TRBV3-1	TGTGCCAGCAGCCAGTGGAGCACAGATACGCAGTATTTT	CASSQWSTDTQYF
few	-	TRBJ2-3	TRBV29-1	TGCAGCGTGGTTACCAGCACAGATACGCAGTATTTT	CSVVTSTDTQYF
many	-	TRBJ1-5	TRBV6-1	TGTGCCAGCAGTGAAGGCGAGGATCAGCCCCAGCATTTT	CASSEGEDQPQHF
few	-	TRBJ1-2	TRBV28	TGTGCCAGCAGTCCCAACTTTGACTATGGCTACACCTTC	CASSPNFDYGYTF
-	TRBD1	TRBJ2-5	TRBV15	TGTGCCACCAGCGTAGGACAGGCTGTGGAGACCCAGTACTTC	CATSVGQAVETQYF
many	-	TRBJ2-7	TRBV28	TGTGCCAGCAGTTCCTCCACCTACGAGCAGTACTTC	CASSSSTYEQYF
-	-	TRBJ2-3	TRBV30	TGTGCCTGGAGTGTACGAATTTCCACAGATACGCAGTATTTT	CAWSVRISTDTQYF
-	-	TRBJ1-1	TRBV3-1	TGTGCCAGCAGCCAATACCGCACGGGGGCAGCTTTCTTT	CASSQYRTGAAFF
-	-	TRBJ1-5	TRBV7-8	TGTGCCACCCGGAGTTACGGGGACAATCAGCCCCAGCATTTT	CATRSYGDNQPQHF